These 23 T cell receptor beta chains were all obtained from the same sample, sequenced in a study of shared clonotypes between healthy human individuals. Sequenced by immunoSEQ multiplex PCR; TCRdb stores in-frame clones only, minus some. This table has some 1.4 million clones, roughly 97% appearing once. Sequenced: naive CD4+ T cells sorted from blood. Indicated subset: CD45RA+ positively selected. The receptors stem from a man between 25 and 39 years old in good health.

With regard to this clone: This specimen includes other DNA sequences encoding the same CDR3. This chain connects TRBV5-1 to TRBJ2-7; 8 nucleotides agree with TRBD1. Germline CDR1 SGHRS, CDR2 YFSETQ. V dropped 0 bases and J dropped 0; count of bases not matched to a gene: 2. The CDR3 runs 15 residues. The CDR3 is CASSLDTGGSYEQYF. The CDR3 bases are TGCGCCAGCAGCTTGGATACAGGGGGCTCCTACGAGCAGTACTTC.

The chain is built from TRBV6-1 and TRBJ1-3, with D possibly matching TRBD1 (5 bases). The V gene lost 8 bases and the J gene lost 4 bases, with 12 bases spanning the gap. Germline lookup yields CDR1 MNHNS and CDR2 SASEGT. The CDR3 has 13 residues. Written as DNA, the CDR3 is TGTGCCAGCCAAGGGGAGGGAGGAAACACCATATATTTT. Translated, it gives CASQGEGGNTIYF.

This clone came up once. The chain employs TRBV12-2 and TRBJ2-1; no check of the table's D call, TRBD2, against the DNA was made. TRBV12-2 is labeled a pseudogene. The CDR3 has 12 residues. CDR3 sequence reads: CASRLAHLEQFF. CDR3 DNA sequence: TGTGCAAGTCGCTTAGCGCACTTGGAGCAGTTCTTC.

J is TRBJ2-1 and V is TRBV11-2; D may be TRBD1 or TRBD2 (7 bases each). Germline assignment: CDR1 SGHAT and CDR2 FQNNGV. The CDR3 has 15 amino acids. Trimming removed 8 bases at V and 2 bases at J, with 16 bases between. The CDR3 sequence is CASGRGLAAYNEQFF. CDR3 in DNA: TGTGCCAGCGGGAGGGGGCTAGCTGCCTACAATGAGCAGTTCTTC.

This rearrangement joins TRBV4-3 to TRBJ2-1; D is ambiguous. CDR1 LGHNA and CDR2 YSLEER come from the germline V gene. With 2 bases removed from V and 0 bases from J, the gap between germline ends came to 14 bases. CDR3 length: 17 residues. The CDR3 region is CASSQWSRPSSYNEQFF. CDR3 sequence (DNA): TGCGCCAGCAGCCAATGGTCGAGGCCTAGCTCCTACAATGAGCAGTTCTTC.

Turning to this clone: At the DNA level, this CDR3 is encoded by other sequences in the same sample as well. DNA of the CDR3: TGTGCCAGTAGTATCGGGCGGTCCTACGAGCAGTACTTC. It is translated as CASSIGRSYEQYF. J is TRBJ2-7 and V is TRBV19; D is unclear. The germline V and J ends were trimmed by 3 bases and 1 base, with 7 bases remaining between them. The CDR3 has 13 residues. CDR1 LNHDA and CDR2 SQIVND come from the germline V gene (reference sequence).

V usage is TRBV6-1 and J usage is TRBJ2-7; no reliable D call. V was shortened by 0 bases and J by 3 bases, with 12 bases between the two germline ends. The CDR3 has 15 amino acids. The germline V gene has CDR1 MNHNS and CDR2 SASEGT. The CDR3 DNA is TGTGCCAGCAGTGAAGCGATTTCGGGCAGCTACGAGCAGTACTTC. Amino acid sequence: CASSEAISGSYEQYF.

Only one count was recorded for this clone. The CDR3 DNA reads TGTGCCAGCAGTGCAGGGTCCGCGAACACTGAAGCTTTCTTT. Residues: CASSAGSANTEAFF. The V and J genes are TRBV2 and TRBJ1-1, with D possibly matching TRBD1 (5 bases). Trimming took off 4 bases at V and 1 base at J, with 10 bases between the two ends. Germline V gives CDR1 SNHLY, CDR2 FYNNEI. This CDR3 contains 14 residues.

The chain joins TRBV9 to TRBJ2-1; no clear D. Trimming shortened V by 0 bases and J by 3 bases, and 7 bases separated the two germline ends. Looked up from germline, CDR1 is SGDLS and CDR2 is YYNGEE. This CDR3 region has 14 residues. The chain's CDR3 is CASSVGSIYNEQFF. CDR3 DNA: TGTGCCAGCAGCGTAGGGTCCATCTACAATGAGCAGTTCTTC.

V is TRBV9 and J is TRBJ2-3; 11 bases align to TRBD2. Trimming removed 2 bases from V and 5 bases from J; junction bases left unmatched: 4. The CDR3 length is 15 residues. Germline lookup yields CDR1 SGDLS and CDR2 YYNGEE. The CDR3 DNA is TGTGCCAGCAGCGTTAGCGGGAGGGCCAGAGATACGCAGTATTTT. It encodes CASSVSGRARDTQYF. Based on the CDR3 plus reference TRBV9 and TRBJ2-3, the full variable domain is DSGVTQTPKHLITATGQRVTLRCSPRSGDLSVYWYQQSLDQGLQFLIQYYNGEERAKGNILERFSAQQFPDLHSELNLSSLELGDSALYFCASSVSGRARDTQYFGPGTRLTVL.

This chain joins TRBV19 and TRBJ2-1, with 14 nucleotides matching TRBD2. CDR3 size: 20 residues. V lost 6 bases to trimming and J lost 1 base; unmatched junction nucleotides: 14. Germline assignment: CDR1 LNHDA and CDR2 SQIVND (reference sequence). CDR3: CASRQKGGTSGRYSYNEQFF. CDR3 sequence (DNA): TGTGCCAGTAGACAAAAGGGGGGGACTAGCGGGAGATATTCCTACAATGAGCAGTTCTTC.

J is TRBJ2-3 and V is TRBV4-1; possible D gene TRBD1, 6 bases. The CDR3 sequence is 14 residues long. Germline CDR1 MGHRA, CDR2 YSYEKL. Deletions cut 3 bases from V and 4 bases from J, with 11 bases between. This chain's CDR3 is CASSHSRGADTQYF. CDR3 sequence (DNA): TGCGCCAGCAGCCATAGCAGGGGCGCAGATACGCAGTATTTT.

This clone came up once. The rearrangement links TRBV7-2 to TRBJ1-5; D gene ambiguous. Trimming removed 3 bases from V and 4 bases from J, with 7 bases in between. CDR3 length: 13 amino acids. CDR1 SGHTA and CDR2 FQGNSA come from the germline V gene. DNA for the CDR3: TGTGCCAGCAGCTTCGCTGGGAATCAGCCCCAGCATTTT. Translating it yields CASSFAGNQPQHF.

The V and J genes are TRBV18 and TRBJ1-4; TRBD1 matches at 9 bases. Germline lookup yields CDR1 KGHSH and CDR2 LQKENI. J was trimmed by 9 bases and V by 3 bases; bases with no gene match: 5. The CDR3 is 14 amino acids. CDR3: CASSPGTGSQKLFF. In DNA, the CDR3 is TGTGCCAGCTCACCTGGGACAGGGTCCCAAAAACTGTTTTTT.

This sequence joins TRBV4-1 and TRBJ2-5; 9 bases agree with TRBD2. The germline gives CDR1 MGHRA, CDR2 YSYEKL. V dropped 0 bases and J dropped 4; count of bases not matched to a gene: 6. The CDR3 has 16 amino acids. CDR3 DNA: TGCGCCAGCAGCCAAGAAGGAGCGGGAGGTCGAGAGACCCAGTACTTC. This codes for CASSQEGAGGRETQYF.

The V and J genes are TRBV9 and TRBJ2-2; TRBD2 aligns across 12 bases. Germline trimming cut 4 bases from V and 7 bases from J; bases unmatched to any gene: 8. CDR3 size: 16 residues. Looked up from germline, CDR1 is SGDLS and CDR2 is YYNGEE. The CDR3 coding sequence is TGTGCCAGCAGCACCCTAGCGGGAGGGCCTGGCGGGGAGCTGTTTTTT. Amino acid sequence: CASSTLAGGPGGELFF.

This clone occurred once. The rearrangement joins TRBV18 to TRBJ2-1; D ambiguous. V lost 5 bases and J 0 bases, leaving 8 bases between the germline ends. The CDR3 totals 14 residues. Germline V gene data show CDR1 as KGHSH and CDR2 as LQKENI. The chain's CDR3 is CASSSSSSYNEQFF. The CDR3, as DNA: TGTGCCAGCTCATCCTCCAGCTCCTACAATGAGCAGTTCTTC.

The chain has TRBV6-1 and TRBJ2-5; D may be TRBD1 (6 bases). Looked up from germline, CDR1 is MNHNS and CDR2 is SASEGT. Deletions cut 6 bases from V and 2 bases from J, with 10 bases between. The CDR3 runs to 13 residues. Here the CDR3 DNA reads TGTGCCAGCAGACCTACAGGGCAAGAGACCCAGTACTTC. It specifies CASRPTGQETQYF.

The chain combines TRBV7-9 with TRBJ2-1, with D possibly TRBD2 on 5 matching bases. The length of the CDR3 is 15 residues. V lost 5 bases and J lost 1, with 12 bases in between. Per the germline V gene, CDR1 is SEHNR and CDR2 is FQNEAQ (reference sequence). CDR3 DNA: TGTGCCAGCAGCGGTAGCGAGACTTCCTACAATGAGCAGTTCTTC. It translates to CASSGSETSYNEQFF.

The rearrangement joins TRBV29-1 to TRBJ2-1, with D maybe TRBD2 (5 bases). The length of the CDR3 is 14 residues. V gave up 1 base and J gave up 6 bases, with 13 bases separating them. Germline loops: CDR1 SQVTM, CDR2 ANQGSEA. The DNA of the CDR3 is TGCAGCGTTGAAGCTCGGCGGAGGATCAATGAGCAGTTCTTC. This codes for CSVEARRRINEQFF.

This clone showed up just once. The sample has other DNA sequences that encode this CDR3 too. V is TRBV6-6 and J is TRBJ2-1; tentative D call: TRBD2 (6 bases). CDR1 is MNHNY, CDR2 SVGAGI, per germline (reference sequence). This CDR3 contains 14 residues. Trimming removed 5 bases from V and 0 bases from J, with 8 bases in between. CDR3 nucleotide sequence: TGTGCCAGCAGTGCGGGGAGCTCCTACAATGAGCAGTTCTTC. It is translated as CASSAGSSYNEQFF.

V and J are TRBV7-2 and TRBJ1-2; D is unclear. Germline CDR1 and CDR2: SGHTA and FQGNSA. Between the trimmed V and J ends, which lost 5 bases and 1 base, there was a span of 11 bases. This CDR3 comprises 14 residues. Here the CDR3 reads CASSPNTFNYGYTF. CDR3 nucleotides: TGTGCCAGCAGCCCTAACACCTTTAACTATGGCTACACCTTC.

The chain is built from TRBV5-4 and TRBJ2-7; no reliable D call. In germline, CDR1 is SGHNT, CDR2 YYREEE (reference sequence). The CDR3 runs to 15 residues. V was trimmed by 0 bases and J by 0 bases, leaving 10 bases between them. CDR3 in DNA: TGTGCCAGCAGCTTGGGGTTTACTTCCTCCTACGAGCAGTACTTC. Its protein is CASSLGFTSSYEQYF.